This TCR beta chain stems from a study of control samples from healthy donors and cancer patients. Data came from immunoSEQ multiplex PCR; TCRdb stores just in-frame clones and leaves some out. The sample has about 47,000 clones; 75% to 90% are singletons. This CDR3 region has 13 residues. Germline V lookup: CDR1 GTSNPN, CDR2 SVGIG (reference sequence). Trimming shortened V by 6 bases and J by 4 bases, and 10 bases separated the two germline ends. The chain has TRBV30 and TRBJ1-6, with D unresolved. The source material was blood. This clonotype was sampled from a man aged 70-80 years in good health. The CDR3, as DNA: TGTGCCTGTAGGATTTCTTATAATTCACCCCTCCACTTT. It yields the protein CACRISYNSPLHF.